A selection of T cell receptor beta chains follows, all from one sample in a study of graft-versus-host responses after intestinal transplantation. Antigens for these TCRs are unknown. Method: immunoSEQ multiplex PCR; TCRdb's copy keeps in-frame clones and lacks some. The table lists 75,000 to 100,000 clones, 75% to 90% of them singletons. The sample was unstimulated CD8+ T cells sorted from spleen or lymph node cells, taken before intestinal transplant. The receptors stem from a human donor who received an intestinal transplant. Both conserved end residues are part of each CDR3. A D gene is named only where the DNA matches it firmly. For some rows the clone size is stated as once, few or many, or as a class when expanded; others skip it.

len: 18
j_gene: TRBJ1-1
abundance: few
v_gene: TRBV21-1
d_gene: -
CDR3aa: CASSKALVGEGVNTEAFF
CDR3nt: TGTGCCAGCAGCAAAGCGCTCGTAGGGGAGGGGGTGAACACTGAAGCTTTCTTT

len: 17
j_gene: TRBJ1-5
abundance: -
v_gene: TRBV4-2
d_gene: TRBD1
CDR3aa: CASSSTDRATFNQPQHF
CDR3nt: TGTGCCAGCAGCTCAACGGACAGGGCTACCTTCAATCAGCCCCAGCATTTT

len: 14
j_gene: TRBJ2-7
abundance: once
v_gene: TRBV6-5
d_gene: -
CDR3aa: CASSYEGPIYEQYF
CDR3nt: TGTGCCAGCAGTTACGAGGGACCCATCTACGAGCAGTACTTC

len: 15
j_gene: TRBJ1-2
abundance: -
v_gene: TRBV28
d_gene: TRBD1
CDR3aa: CASRPAGGANYGYTF
CDR3nt: TGTGCCAGCAGGCCCGCAGGGGGTGCCAACTATGGCTACACCTTC

len: 13
j_gene: TRBJ2-1
abundance: -
v_gene: TRBV2
d_gene: -
CDR3aa: CASSTGLMDEQFF
CDR3nt: TGTGCCAGCAGTACGGGGCTTATGGATGAGCAGTTCTTC

len: 14
j_gene: TRBJ1-1
abundance: -
v_gene: TRBV6-5
d_gene: -
CDR3aa: CASSEPPRDTEAFF
CDR3nt: TGTGCCAGCAGTGAACCCCCGAGGGACACTGAAGCTTTCTTT

len: 18
j_gene: TRBJ1-5
abundance: -
v_gene: TRBV28
d_gene: TRBD1
CDR3aa: CASYNPFLTGDSNQPQHF
CDR3nt: TGTGCCAGCTACAATCCCTTCCTGACAGGGGATAGCAATCAGCCCCAGCATTTT

len: 17
j_gene: TRBJ2-1
abundance: -
v_gene: TRBV7-9
d_gene: -
CDR3aa: CASSSITTGTPYNEQFF
CDR3nt: TGTGCCAGCAGCTCAATCACAACCGGGACGCCCTACAATGAGCAGTTCTTC

len: 15
j_gene: TRBJ2-1
abundance: -
v_gene: TRBV5-1
d_gene: TRBD2
CDR3aa: CASRDIAGFYNEQFF
CDR3nt: TGCGCCAGCAGAGATATAGCGGGGTTTTACAATGAGCAGTTCTTC

len: 17
j_gene: TRBJ1-1
abundance: once
v_gene: TRBV18
d_gene: TRBD1
CDR3aa: CASSSWDREDGNTEAFF
CDR3nt: TGTGCCAGCTCATCGTGGGACAGGGAAGATGGGAACACTGAAGCTTTCTTT

len: 12
j_gene: TRBJ1-1
abundance: -
v_gene: TRBV10-3
d_gene: -
CDR3aa: CAISVEGTEAFF
CDR3nt: TGTGCCATCAGTGTGGAAGGGACAGAAGCTTTCTTT

len: 16
j_gene: TRBJ2-7
abundance: -
v_gene: TRBV5-1
d_gene: TRBD2
CDR3aa: CASSLDPLGGFYEQYF
CDR3nt: TGCGCCAGCAGCTTGGATCCATTGGGAGGGTTCTACGAGCAGTACTTC

len: 13
j_gene: TRBJ2-7
abundance: -
v_gene: TRBV19
d_gene: -
CDR3aa: CASSNRDPYEQYF
CDR3nt: TGTGCCAGTAGTAACAGGGACCCCTACGAGCAGTACTTC

len: 13
j_gene: TRBJ2-5
abundance: -
v_gene: TRBV29-1
d_gene: -
CDR3aa: CSVEEAAGGTQYF
CDR3nt: TGCAGCGTTGAAGAGGCCGCTGGCGGGACCCAGTACTTC

len: 17
j_gene: TRBJ2-3
abundance: -
v_gene: TRBV9
d_gene: TRBD2
CDR3aa: CASSTQIVAGGTDTQYF
CDR3nt: TGTGCCAGCAGCACACAAATAGTAGCGGGAGGCACAGATACGCAGTATTTT

len: 15
j_gene: TRBJ1-2
abundance: -
v_gene: TRBV15
d_gene: TRBD1
CDR3aa: CATSSDRVNNYGYTF
CDR3nt: TGTGCCACCAGTAGCGACAGGGTGAACAACTATGGCTACACCTTC

len: 14
j_gene: TRBJ2-7
abundance: once
v_gene: TRBV5-6
d_gene: -
CDR3aa: CASSSVGSAAEQYF
CDR3nt: TGTGCCAGCAGCTCCGTAGGCAGTGCCGCCGAGCAGTACTTC

len: 12
j_gene: TRBJ2-3
abundance: -
v_gene: TRBV10-3
d_gene: -
CDR3aa: CAISPRTDTQYF
CDR3nt: TGTGCCATCAGTCCTCGCACAGATACGCAGTATTTT

len: 13
j_gene: TRBJ2-5
abundance: once
v_gene: TRBV4-1
d_gene: -
CDR3aa: CASSSGPQETQYF
CDR3nt: TGCGCCAGCAGCTCAGGACCCCAAGAGACCCAGTACTTC

len: 11
j_gene: TRBJ2-1
abundance: -
v_gene: TRBV5-1
d_gene: -
CDR3aa: CASSLGNEQFF
CDR3nt: TGCGCCAGCAGCTTGGGCAATGAGCAGTTCTTC

len: 15
j_gene: TRBJ1-2
abundance: -
v_gene: TRBV6-1
d_gene: TRBD1
CDR3aa: CASSAGQVEPYGYTF
CDR3nt: TGTGCCAGCAGTGCCGGACAGGTCGAACCTTATGGCTACACCTTC

len: 14
j_gene: TRBJ1-2
abundance: -
v_gene: TRBV28
d_gene: -
CDR3aa: CASSSIGTHYGYTF
CDR3nt: TGTGCCAGCAGTTCCATAGGGACCCACTATGGCTACACCTTC

len: 15
j_gene: TRBJ2-3
abundance: -
v_gene: TRBV9
d_gene: TRBD2
CDR3aa: CASSLGTSLPDTQYF
CDR3nt: TGTGCCAGCAGCCTCGGGACTAGCCTCCCAGATACGCAGTATTTT

len: 11
j_gene: TRBJ1-1
abundance: -
v_gene: TRBV7-9
d_gene: -
CDR3aa: CASSLNTEAFF
CDR3nt: TGTGCCAGCAGCTTAAACACTGAAGCTTTCTTT

len: 17
j_gene: TRBJ1-1
abundance: -
v_gene: TRBV6-1
d_gene: -
CDR3aa: CASSESYWGGMNTEAFF
CDR3nt: TGTGCCAGCAGTGAATCGTATTGGGGGGGCATGAACACTGAAGCTTTCTTT

len: 13
j_gene: TRBJ1-6
abundance: -
v_gene: TRBV10-1
d_gene: -
CDR3aa: CASSERGNSPLHF
CDR3nt: TGCGCCAGCAGTGAGAGGGGTAATTCACCCCTCCACTTT

len: 13
j_gene: TRBJ2-7
abundance: few
v_gene: TRBV6-1
d_gene: -
CDR3aa: CASSVGVGYEQYF
CDR3nt: TGTGCCAGCAGTGTGGGGGTTGGCTACGAGCAGTACTTC

len: 16
j_gene: TRBJ2-2
abundance: -
v_gene: TRBV19
d_gene: -
CDR3aa: CASSILGFWHTGELFF
CDR3nt: TGTGCCAGTAGTATATTGGGTTTTTGGCACACCGGGGAGCTGTTTTTT

len: 13
j_gene: TRBJ2-7
abundance: -
v_gene: TRBV29-1
d_gene: TRBD1
CDR3aa: CSVESEGQFEQYF
CDR3nt: TGCAGCGTTGAATCAGAGGGACAGTTCGAGCAGTACTTC

len: 15
j_gene: TRBJ1-2
abundance: -
v_gene: TRBV5-6
d_gene: TRBD1
CDR3aa: CASSSDRGPGYGYTF
CDR3nt: TGTGCCAGCAGCTCTGACAGGGGGCCGGGCTATGGCTACACCTTC

len: 14
j_gene: TRBJ1-2
abundance: -
v_gene: TRBV5-4
d_gene: -
CDR3aa: CASSLRGAANGYIF
CDR3nt: TGTGCCAGCAGCTTGCGGGGGGCGGCGAATGGCTACATCTTC

len: 15
j_gene: TRBJ2-1
abundance: -
v_gene: TRBV7-2
d_gene: -
CDR3aa: CASSLGLGSYNEQFF
CDR3nt: TGTGCCAGCAGCTTAGGACTAGGCTCCTACAATGAGCAGTTCTTC

len: 16
j_gene: TRBJ2-7
abundance: -
v_gene: TRBV19
d_gene: TRBD2
CDR3aa: CASSISLASGSYEQYF
CDR3nt: TGTGCCAGTAGTATAAGTCTGGCTAGCGGCTCCTACGAGCAGTACTTC